This T cell receptor beta chain comes out of a study of response to subunit inactivated influenza vaccine. Whole-study findings and limits: There was a suggestion from the authors that each seasonal influenza vaccination recruits few new T cells.

Remarks on this clonotype: Antigen unknown.

Germline V gives CDR1 SGHVS, CDR2 FQNEAQ. V was pared by 4 bases and J by 9 bases, with 7 bases of the junction left unmatched. The CDR3 extends over 14 amino acids. TCRdb called the RT-PCR reads again in MiXCR, with one record for every CDR3 protein. The data show under 850,000 distinct CDR3 sequences, around a sixth seen once. This TCR derives from a man between 45 and 60 years old who received an inactivated influenza vaccine. Material: PBMCs from blood, obtained less than 6 days after vaccination. The chain couples TRBV7-8 to TRBJ2-1; 9 bases agree with TRBD2. The CDR3 loop is CASSSVGRGGEQFF. CDR3 nucleotides: TGTGCCAGCAGCTCAGTAGGGCGGGGGGGTGAGCAGTTCTTC.